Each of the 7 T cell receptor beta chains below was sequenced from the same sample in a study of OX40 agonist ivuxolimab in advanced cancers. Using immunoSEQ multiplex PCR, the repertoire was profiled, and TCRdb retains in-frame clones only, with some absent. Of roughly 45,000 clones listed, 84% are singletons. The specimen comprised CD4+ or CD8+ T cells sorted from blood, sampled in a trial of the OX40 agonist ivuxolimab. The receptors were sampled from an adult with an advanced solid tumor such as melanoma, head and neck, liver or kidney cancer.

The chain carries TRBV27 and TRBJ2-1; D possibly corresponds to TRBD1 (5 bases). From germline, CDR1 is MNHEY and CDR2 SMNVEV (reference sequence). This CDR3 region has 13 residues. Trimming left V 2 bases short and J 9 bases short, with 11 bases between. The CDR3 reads CASSLGAGSEQFF. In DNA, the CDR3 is TGTGCCAGCAGTTTAGGGGCAGGTTCTGAGCAGTTCTTC.

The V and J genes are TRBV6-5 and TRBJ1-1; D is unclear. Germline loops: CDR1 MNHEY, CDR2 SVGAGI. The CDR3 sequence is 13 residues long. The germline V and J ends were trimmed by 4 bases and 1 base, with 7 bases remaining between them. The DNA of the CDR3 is TGTGCCAGCAGTTTTCGGGCGAACACTGAAGCTTTCTTT. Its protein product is CASSFRANTEAFF.

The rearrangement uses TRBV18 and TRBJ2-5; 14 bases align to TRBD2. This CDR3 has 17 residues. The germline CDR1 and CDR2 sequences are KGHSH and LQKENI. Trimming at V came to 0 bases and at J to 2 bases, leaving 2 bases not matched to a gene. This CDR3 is CASSPPTSGGAQETQYF. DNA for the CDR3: TGTGCCAGCTCACCACCGACTAGCGGGGGGGCGCAAGAGACCCAGTACTTC.

The CDR3: CASSLPSPGGSYEQYF. The CDR3 DNA sequence: TGTGCCAGCAGTCTCCCATCACCCGGTGGCTCCTACGAGCAGTACTTC. The genes are TRBV28 and TRBJ2-7; no clear D. Germline lookup yields CDR1 MDHEN and CDR2 SYDVKM. The CDR3 loop spans 16 amino acids. V was pared by 5 bases and J by 0 bases, with 17 bases between.

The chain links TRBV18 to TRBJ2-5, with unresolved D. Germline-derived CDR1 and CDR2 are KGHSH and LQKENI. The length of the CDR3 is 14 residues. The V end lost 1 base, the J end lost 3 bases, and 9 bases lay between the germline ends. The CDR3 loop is CASSPRADEETQYF. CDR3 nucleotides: TGTGCCAGCTCACCACGGGCAGACGAAGAGACCCAGTACTTC. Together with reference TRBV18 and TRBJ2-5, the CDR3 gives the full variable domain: NAGVMQNPRHLVRRRGQEARLRCSPMKGHSHVYWYRQLPEEGLKFMVYLQKENIIDESGMPKERFSAEFPKEGPSILRIQQVVRGDSAAYFCASSPRADEETQYFGPGTRLLVL.

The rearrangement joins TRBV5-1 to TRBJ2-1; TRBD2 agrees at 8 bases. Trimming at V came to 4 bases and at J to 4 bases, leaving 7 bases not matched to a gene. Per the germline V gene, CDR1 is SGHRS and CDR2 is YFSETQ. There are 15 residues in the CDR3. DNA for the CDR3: TGCGCCAGCAGCATAACGGGGGGGCCTTACAATGAGCAGTTCTTC. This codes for CASSITGGPYNEQFF.

Here the CDR3 DNA reads TGTGCCAGTAGTATTGAGGTGGGCAGGGGGCTGGATACGCAGTATTTT. It yields the protein CASSIEVGRGLDTQYF. The gene calls are TRBV19 and TRBJ2-3, with 8 bases lining up with TRBD1. In germline, CDR1 is LNHDA, CDR2 SQIVND (reference sequence). The trim removed 3 bases at V and 6 bases at J, leaving 11 bases unmatched. The CDR3 totals 16 residues.